The 30 T cell receptor beta chains given below trace back to one sample, sequenced in a study of T cells in Graves' hyperthyroidism and ophthalmopathy. The TCR beta CDR3 regions underwent amplification using RNA transcripts as the source. Primed by the HTBI set, a first-round RT-PCR was run on the TCR CDR3. TCRdb ran MiXCR on the multiplex PCR reads and lists one entry per CDR3 protein. This table holds 300,000 to 450,000 distinct CDR3 sequences, roughly 15% found once. Input material: blood. Receptor source: a woman younger than 45 with Graves' ophthalmopathy.

Ten or more counts support this clonotype. The V and J genes are TRBV7-2 and TRBJ2-7; 9 bases match TRBD1. The length of the CDR3 is 15 residues. Germline V gives CDR1 SGHTA, CDR2 FQGNSA. Trimming removed 4 bases from V and 3 bases from J; junction bases left unmatched: 7. This CDR3 is CASSSTGGIRYEQYF. DNA for the CDR3: TGTGCCAGCAGCTCGACAGGGGGAATCCGCTACGAGCAGTACTTC.

This clonotype was counted at least ten times. V is TRBV20-1 and J is TRBJ2-1, with TRBD1 as a possible D gene (8 bases). The germline gives CDR1 DFQATT, CDR2 SNEGSKA (reference sequence). The CDR3 has 14 residues. Trimming removed 5 bases at V and 8 bases at J, with 19 bases between. CDR3 nucleotide sequence: TGCAGTGCTCCTCCATGGACAGGGAGGGATGAGCAGTTCTTC. The encoded protein is CSAPPWTGRDEQFF.

This clonotype was seen many times. The chain couples TRBV7-2 to TRBJ1-2; maybe TRBD1 (5 bases). The CDR3 consists of 15 residues. Trimming removed 3 bases at V and 4 bases at J, with 15 bases between. CDR1 SGHTA and CDR2 FQGNSA come from the germline V gene. The chain's CDR3 is CASSFMVPQGYGYTF. The CDR3 nucleotides read TGTGCCAGCAGCTTCATGGTGCCTCAGGGCTATGGCTACACCTTC.

The genes are TRBV20-1 and TRBJ2-1; 11 nucleotides line up with TRBD1. Germline CDR1 reads DFQATT; CDR2 reads SNEGSKA (reference sequence). The CDR3 runs to 13 residues. This CDR3 is CSLGDRGIDEQFF. The CDR3 DNA is TGCAGCCTAGGGGACAGGGGGATCGATGAGCAGTTCTTC.

This clonotype was seen only a few times. In DNA form, the CDR3 reads TGTGCCAGCAGCTTTCAGGCCGGGACAGCCTACGAGCAGTACTTC. The encoded protein is CASSFQAGTAYEQYF. The V gene is TRBV7-8, the J gene TRBJ2-7; 7 bases map to TRBD1. There are 15 residues in the CDR3. The V gene end was trimmed by 3 bases and the J gene end by 2 bases; junction bases not matched to a gene: 7. The germline V gene encodes CDR1 SGHVS and CDR2 FQNEAQ.

Ten or more counts support this clonotype. The chain combines TRBV30 with TRBJ1-5; D is unclear. This CDR3 has 13 amino acids. Deletions cut 1 base from V and 7 bases from J, with 11 bases between. CDR1 is GTSNPN, CDR2 SVGIG, per germline (reference sequence). As DNA, the CDR3 is TGTGCCTGGAGTGACAGTTTGAGACAGCCCCAGCATTTT. Its protein product is CAWSDSLRQPQHF.

The rearrangement links TRBV19 to TRBJ2-2; 7 bases match TRBD1. The CDR3 contains 15 residues. Germline V gene data show CDR1 as LNHDA and CDR2 as SQIVND (reference sequence). V trimming: 8 bases; J trimming: 3 bases; junction bases outside the gene matches: 9. This CDR3 is CASSPETGYTGELFF. CDR3 nucleotides: TGTGCCAGTTCTCCTGAGACAGGGTACACCGGGGAGCTGTTTTTT. Full variable domain (missing parts from reference TRBV19 and TRBJ2-2): DGGITQSPKYLFRKEGQNVTLSCEQNLNHDAMYWYRQDPGQGLRLIYYSQIVNDFQKGDIAEGYSVSREKKESFPLTVTSAQKNPTAFYLCASSPETGYTGELFFGEGSRLTVL.

This clonotype was seen a few times. The chain links TRBV6-5 to TRBJ2-3; possibly TRBD1 for D (5 bases). The CDR3 contains 14 residues. The germline CDR1 and CDR2 sequences are MNHEY and SVGAGI. V was trimmed by 2 bases and J by 5 bases, leaving 11 bases between them. As DNA, the CDR3 is TGTGCCAGCAGTTACGGTCAGGGCCAAGATACGCAGTATTTT. Its translation is CASSYGQGQDTQYF.

This chain connects TRBV27 to TRBJ2-5, with 10 bases identical to TRBD2. Looked up from germline, CDR1 is MNHEY and CDR2 is SMNVEV (reference sequence). The J segment lost 7 bases and the V segment lost 2 bases, leaving 10 bases of the junction unmatched. The CDR3 covers 16 residues. Here the CDR3 reads CASSLQASGGRGTQYF. Written as DNA, the CDR3 is TGTGCCAGCAGTTTACAGGCTAGCGGGGGACGAGGGACCCAGTACTTC.

As regards this clonotype: A junction boundary mismatches the germline segment, possibly from a read error. J is TRBJ2-5 and V is TRBV7-2; possibly TRBD2 for D (7 bases). Germline V gene sequence: CDR1 SGHTA, CDR2 FQGNSA. This CDR3 comprises 15 residues. The CDR3 nucleotides are TGTGTCAGCAGCTTAGATGGGGGGGCCCCGAAGGCCCAGTACTTC. Amino acids: CVSSLDGGAPKAQYF.

Comments on this clonotype: The CDR3 end shows no conserved phenylalanine or tryptophan, and so a read error is likely. The chain employs TRBV25-1 and TRBJ1-6; D is unresolved. The germline V and J ends were trimmed by 4 bases and 7 bases, with 11 bases remaining between them. The CDR3 runs to 14 residues. The germline V gene encodes CDR1 MGHDK and CDR2 SYGVNS. The CDR3 coding sequence is TGTGCCAGCAGTGTTGGGGTCTACAATTCACCCCTCCACCTT. Translation gives CASSVGVYNSPLHL.

The DNA for the CDR3 is TGCAGTGCTAGAGTCACGTATAAGCCGGGACTAGCGGGAGGGCCGGGCTACGAGCAGTACTTC. This translates into CSARVTYKPGLAGGPGYEQYF. The chain has TRBV20-1 and TRBJ2-7; 16 positions match TRBD2. This CDR3 has 21 amino acids. The germline gives CDR1 DFQATT, CDR2 SNEGSKA (reference sequence). The V and J ends lost 1 base and 3 bases, in that order; junction bases with no gene match: 18.

This clonotype was observed many times. V usage is TRBV28 and J usage is TRBJ1-4, with D uncertain. This CDR3 spans 16 amino acids. Germline CDR1 reads MDHEN; CDR2 reads SYDVKM. Trimming shortened V by 5 bases and J by 2 bases, and 15 bases separated the two germline ends. CDR3 in amino acids: CASSRSGLVTNEKLFF. The DNA for the CDR3 is TGTGCCAGCAGTCGTTCGGGGTTGGTTACTAATGAAAAACTGTTTTTT.

A few counts support this clonotype. The chain combines TRBV20-1 with TRBJ2-5; 12 nucleotides line up with TRBD2. Looked up from germline, CDR1 is DFQATT and CDR2 is SNEGSKA (reference sequence). This CDR3 region has 17 residues. V lost 1 base, J lost 5 bases, and 11 bases stayed unmatched. The CDR3: CSARGTSGETLQETQYF. DNA for the CDR3: TGCAGTGCTAGAGGGACTAGCGGGGAAACGCTCCAGGAGACCCAGTACTTC.

Many counts were recorded for this clonotype. The V gene is TRBV5-1, the J gene TRBJ1-2, with unresolved D. CDR3 size: 15 residues. V gave up 6 bases and J gave up 0 bases, with 15 bases separating them. In germline, CDR1 is SGHRS, CDR2 YFSETQ. CDR3 DNA sequence: TGCGCCAGCACGACGGACGGAAATACTAACTATGGCTACACCTTC. Translation gives CASTTDGNTNYGYTF.

In its sample, this clonotype was seen many times. V usage is TRBV7-9 and J usage is TRBJ2-3; 11 bases align to TRBD2. The CDR3 consists of 16 residues. V gave up 5 bases and J gave up 6 bases; unmatched junction bases: 10. Germline lookup yields CDR1 SEHNR and CDR2 FQNEAQ (reference sequence). CDR3 in amino acids: CASSLDQTSGADTQYF. The CDR3 DNA reads TGTGCCAGCAGCCTAGACCAGACTAGCGGGGCGGATACGCAGTATTTT. Supplemented by reference TRBV7-9 and TRBJ2-3, the full variable domain reads DTGVSQNPRHKITKRGQNVTFRCDPISEHNRLYWYRQTLGQGPEFLTYFQNEAQLEKSRLLSDRFSAERPKGSFSTLEIQRTEQGDSAMYLCASSLDQTSGADTQYFGPGTRLTVL.

In this sample, this clonotype turned up many times. The gene calls are TRBV20-1 and TRBJ1-5, with a possible D match to TRBD1 (6 bases). V gave up 6 bases and J gave up 4 bases, with 13 bases separating them. CDR1 is DFQATT, CDR2 SNEGSKA, per germline (reference sequence). The CDR3 loop spans 13 amino acids. The CDR3 sequence is CSAPTGQNQPQHF. In nucleotides, the CDR3 is TGCAGTGCCCCGACTGGACAGAATCAGCCCCAGCATTTT.

This clonotype was found once. V is TRBV7-8 and J is TRBJ1-6; D unclear. The CDR3 spans 15 residues. V dropped 1 base and J dropped 6 bases, with 10 bases sitting between them. Germline values: CDR1 SGHVS, CDR2 FQNEAQ. CDR3 in amino acids: CASSLGFPVNSPLHF. The CDR3 DNA is TGTGCCAGCAGCTTAGGTTTCCCAGTTAATTCACCCCTCCACTTT.

This chain connects TRBV12-3 or TRBV12-4 to TRBJ2-1; 9 nucleotides line up with TRBD2. V gave up 3 bases and J gave up 4 bases; unmatched junction bases: 7. The CDR3 contains 16 residues. The CDR3 here is CASSLVAAGGYNEQFF. The CDR3 coding sequence is TGTGCCAGCAGTTTGGTCGCAGCGGGGGGATACAATGAGCAGTTCTTC.

This clonotype appeared many times. The V and J genes are TRBV11-1 and TRBJ2-5, with D unclear. V lost 5 bases and J 4 bases, leaving 14 bases between the germline ends. Germline lookup yields CDR1 SGHAT and CDR2 FQDESV (reference sequence). This CDR3 contains 14 residues. DNA for the CDR3: TGTGCCAGCAGCCCCCTTGTTTCAGGAGAGACCCAGTACTTC. This encodes CASSPLVSGETQYF. The full variable domain, rest sourced from reference TRBV11-1 and TRBJ2-5, is EAEVAQSPRYKITEKSQAVAFWCDPISGHATLYWYRQILGQGPELLVQFQDESVVDDSQLPKDRFSAERLKGVDSTLKIQPAELGDSAMYLCASSPLVSGETQYFGPGTRLLVL.

The table lists this clonotype with many counts. The chain carries TRBV7-9 and TRBJ2-3; 10 bases align to TRBD2. This CDR3 has 17 amino acids. J lost 5 bases, V lost 1 base, and 9 bases had no gene match. Looked up from germline, CDR1 is SEHNR and CDR2 is FQNEAQ (reference sequence). In nucleotides, the CDR3 is TGTGCCAGCAGCTTAGGCAGCGGGGGGGCCCAAGGAGATACGCAGTATTTT. This gives the protein CASSLGSGGAQGDTQYF. Supplemented by reference TRBV7-9 and TRBJ2-3, the full variable domain reads DTGVSQNPRHKITKRGQNVTFRCDPISEHNRLYWYRQTLGQGPEFLTYFQNEAQLEKSRLLSDRFSAERPKGSFSTLEIQRTEQGDSAMYLCASSLGSGGAQGDTQYFGPGTRLTVL.

This rearrangement joins TRBV20-1 to TRBJ2-4; D is ambiguous. V lost 7 bases, J lost 0 bases, and 13 bases lay in between. The CDR3 loop spans 14 amino acids. CDR1 and CDR2 from the germline V gene are DFQATT and SNEGSKA (reference sequence). The CDR3 DNA reads TGCAGTGGCTGCCCAGGTCTAGCCAAAAACATTCAGTACTTC. It specifies CSGCPGLAKNIQYF.

This clonotype was observed once. This clone may be a read error of a much larger clone one base away. The V and J genes are TRBV25-1 and TRBJ1-1; weak D call: TRBD1 (6 bases). The CDR3 sequence is 15 residues long. Germline V gives CDR1 MGHDK, CDR2 SYGVNS. Trimming removed 0 bases from V and 4 bases from J, with 12 bases in between. The CDR3 nucleotides read TGTGCCAGCAGTGAATATGGGACAATGAGCACTGAAGCTTTCTTT. It is translated as CASSEYGTMSTEAFF.

This clonotype was found a few times. The chain uses TRBV29-1 and TRBJ1-2, with D uncertain. Germline V gene data show CDR1 as SQVTM and CDR2 as ANQGSEA. V was pared by 0 bases and J by 8 bases, with 13 bases between. CDR3 length: 13 residues. Here the CDR3 reads CSVEDLGFRGYTF. The CDR3, as DNA: TGCAGCGTTGAAGATCTTGGGTTCAGGGGCTACACCTTC.

Concerning this clonotype itself: A read error may be the cause here, since a much bigger clone is one base away. The conserved closing phenylalanine or tryptophan is absent in this CDR3, likely reflecting a read error. The V call is TRBV7-2, the J call TRBJ1-5; D unresolved. This CDR3 is built from 13 residues. V gave up 1 base and J gave up 7 bases, with 8 bases separating them. Germline V CDR1 and CDR2: SGHTA, FQGNSA. CDR3 in DNA: TGTGCCAGCAGCTTAGGACGGGGACAGCCCCAGCATCTT. As protein: CASSLGRGQPQHL.

This clonotype was detected many times. J is TRBJ1-6 and V is TRBV28, with a weak D call TRBD1 (5 bases). The ends were cut back, 3 bases at V and 4 bases at J, with 19 bases in the middle. Germline lookup yields CDR1 MDHEN and CDR2 SYDVKM. The CDR3 is made up of 18 amino acids. CDR3 residues: CASSFGPRGSAYNSPLHF. The CDR3 DNA follows: TGTGCCAGCAGTTTTGGTCCCCGGGGGTCGGCGTATAATTCACCCCTCCACTTT. Full variable domain (remainder filled in from reference TRBV28 and TRBJ1-6): DVKVTQSSRYLVKRTGEKVFLECVQDMDHENMFWYRQDPGLGLRLIYFSYDVKMKEKGDIPEGYSVSREKKERFSLILESASTNQTSMYLCASSFGPRGSAYNSPLHFGNGTRLTVT.

This clonotype has a count of ten or more. This sequence joins TRBV2 and TRBJ1-2; D possibly corresponds to TRBD1 (5 bases). V gave up 10 bases and J gave up 7 bases, with 40 bases separating them. The length of the CDR3 is 20 residues. CDR1 is SNHLY and CDR2 is FYNNEI in the germline V gene. The CDR3 DNA sequence: TGTGCCATCCCCGTGGGCCAGTGGGACCGAAGGGGAATAAAAATGGGTGGCTACACCTTC. Its protein product is CAIPVGQWDRRGIKMGGYTF.

This clonotype was seen repeatedly, ten times or more. The J gene is TRBJ1-2, the V gene TRBV6-1; the match to TRBD1 covers 9 bases. Germline lookup yields CDR1 MNHNS and CDR2 SASEGT. J lost 7 bases, V lost 6 bases, and 6 bases had no gene match. This CDR3 is 13 amino acids long. The CDR3, as DNA: TGTGCCAGCAGCACCGGGACAGGGCTTGGCTACACCTTC. Protein: CASSTGTGLGYTF.

This clonotype occurred many times. This rearrangement joins TRBV7-9 to TRBJ2-7; D unclear. CDR1 and CDR2 (germline): SEHNR, FQNEAQ (reference sequence). This CDR3 has 11 residues. V gave up 0 bases and J gave up 7 bases, with 4 bases separating them. This CDR3 reads CASSLATEQYF. Written as DNA, the CDR3 is TGTGCCAGCAGCTTAGCAACAGAGCAGTACTTC.

This clonotype was seen at least ten times. This chain connects TRBV6-1 to TRBJ2-3, with D unresolved. CDR1 and CDR2 (germline): MNHNS, SASEGT. The V and J ends lost 0 bases and 1 base respectively, with 8 bases between them. CDR3 length: 15 residues. The CDR3 region has the DNA TGTGCCAGCAGTGAAGCGGCAGGAGGCACAGATACGCAGTATTTT. Translation gives CASSEAAGGTDTQYF.